This T cell receptor (beta chain) was retrieved from a study of T cell responses to AZD1222 COVID-19 vaccine. Study overall: It was second doses at about 4 or about 12 weeks that were pooled.

There are 13 residues in the CDR3. Trimming stripped 0 bases from V and 6 bases from J, with 9 bases between. The germline CDR1 and CDR2 sequences are SGHDT and YYEEEE. This clone was seen a single time. Its antigen is still unknown. Study findings and constraints: At study baseline, merely roughly 6 AZD1222 recipients were seropositive. Two AZD1222 administrations were followed by greater Spike-specific TCR breadth and depth.

Repertoires were generated with immunoSEQ multiplex PCR, while TCRdb's copy carries only in-frame clones and drops some. The sample records around 150,000 clones, about 91% being singletons. Here the sequenced sample was peripheral blood, taken on day 0 of AZD1222 vaccination. This receptor was identified in an adult in good health. V is TRBV5-6 and J is TRBJ1-1; D is undetermined. The CDR3 reads CASSLARFSEAFF. The CDR3 region has the DNA TGTGCCAGCAGCTTGGCTAGGTTTTCTGAAGCTTTCTTT. The complete variable domain, with remaining parts taken from reference TRBV5-6 and TRBJ1-1, reads DAGVTQSPTHLIKTRGQQVTLRCSPKSGHDTVSWYQQALGQGPQFIFQYYEEEERQRGNFPDRFSGHQFPNYSSELNVNALLLGDSALYLCASSLARFSEAFFGQGTRLTVV.